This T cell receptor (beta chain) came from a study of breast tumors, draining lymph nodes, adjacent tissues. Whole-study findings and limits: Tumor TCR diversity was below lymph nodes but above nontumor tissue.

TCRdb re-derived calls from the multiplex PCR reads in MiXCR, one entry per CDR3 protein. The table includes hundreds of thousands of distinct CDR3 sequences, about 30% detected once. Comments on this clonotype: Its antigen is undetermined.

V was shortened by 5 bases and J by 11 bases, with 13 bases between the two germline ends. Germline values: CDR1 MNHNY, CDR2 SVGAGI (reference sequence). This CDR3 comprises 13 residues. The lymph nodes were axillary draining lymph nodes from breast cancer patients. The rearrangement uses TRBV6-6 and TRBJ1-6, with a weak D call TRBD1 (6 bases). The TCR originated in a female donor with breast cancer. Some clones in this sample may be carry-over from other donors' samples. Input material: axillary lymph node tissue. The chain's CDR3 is CASSAGTSPPLHF. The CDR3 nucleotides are TGTGCCAGCAGTGCGGGGACATCTCCACCCCTCCACTTT.